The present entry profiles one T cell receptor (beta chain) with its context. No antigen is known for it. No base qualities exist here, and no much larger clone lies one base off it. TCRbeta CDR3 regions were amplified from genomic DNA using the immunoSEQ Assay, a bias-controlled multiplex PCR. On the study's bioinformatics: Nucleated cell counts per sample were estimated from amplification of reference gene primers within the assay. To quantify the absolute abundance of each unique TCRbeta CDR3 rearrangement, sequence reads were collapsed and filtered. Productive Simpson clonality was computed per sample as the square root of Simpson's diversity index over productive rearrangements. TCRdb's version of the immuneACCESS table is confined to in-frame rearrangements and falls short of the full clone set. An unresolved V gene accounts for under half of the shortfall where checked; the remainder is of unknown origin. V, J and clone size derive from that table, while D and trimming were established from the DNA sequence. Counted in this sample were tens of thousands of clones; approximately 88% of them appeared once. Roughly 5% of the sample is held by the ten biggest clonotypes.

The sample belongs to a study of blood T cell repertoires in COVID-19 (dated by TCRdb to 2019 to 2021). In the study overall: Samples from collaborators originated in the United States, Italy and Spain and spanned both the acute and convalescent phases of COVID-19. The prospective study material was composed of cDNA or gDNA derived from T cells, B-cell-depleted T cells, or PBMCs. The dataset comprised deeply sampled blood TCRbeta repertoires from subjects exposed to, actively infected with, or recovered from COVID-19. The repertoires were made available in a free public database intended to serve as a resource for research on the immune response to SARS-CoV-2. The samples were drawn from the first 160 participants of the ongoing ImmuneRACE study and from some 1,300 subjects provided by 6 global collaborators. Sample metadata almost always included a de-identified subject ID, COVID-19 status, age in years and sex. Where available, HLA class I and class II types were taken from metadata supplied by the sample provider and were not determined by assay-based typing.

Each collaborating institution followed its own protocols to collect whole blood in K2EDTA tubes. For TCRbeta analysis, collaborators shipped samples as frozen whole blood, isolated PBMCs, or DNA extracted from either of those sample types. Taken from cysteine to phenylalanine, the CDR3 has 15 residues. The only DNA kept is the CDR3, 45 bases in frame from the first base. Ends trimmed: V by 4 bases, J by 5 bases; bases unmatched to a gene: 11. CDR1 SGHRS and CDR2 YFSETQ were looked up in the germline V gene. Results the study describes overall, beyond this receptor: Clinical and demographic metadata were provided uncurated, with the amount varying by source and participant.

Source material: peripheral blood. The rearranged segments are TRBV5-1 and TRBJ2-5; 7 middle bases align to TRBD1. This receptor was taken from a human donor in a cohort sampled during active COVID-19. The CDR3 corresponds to CASSPSETGKETQYF. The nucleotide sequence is TGCGCCAGCAGCCCCTCGGAGACAGGGAAGGAGACCCAGTACTTC. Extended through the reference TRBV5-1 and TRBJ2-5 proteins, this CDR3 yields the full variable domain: KAGVTQTPRYLIKTRGQQVTLSCSPISGHRSVSWYQQTPGQGLQFLFEYFSETQRNKGNFPGRFSGRQFSNSRSEMNVSTLELGDSALYLCASSPSETGKETQYFGPGTRLLVL.